This T cell receptor beta chain appears in the sequencing data of a study of blood T cell repertoires in COVID-19. Overall study: COVID-19 samples collected from the United States, Italy and Spain covered acute and convalescent phases. Sample material is recorded as cDNA or gDNA derived from T cells, B-cell-depleted T cells, or PBMCs.

V lost 6 bases to trimming and J lost 9 bases; unmatched junction nucleotides: 7. The CDR3 covers 13 residues. The germline V gene encodes CDR1 MNHNY and CDR2 SVGAGI (reference sequence). In the source study's methods: Estimation of nucleated cell counts was performed using reference gene primer amplification. Only in-frame clones appear in the TCRdb table, and some are missing; sequencing was by immunoSEQ multiplex PCR. The V and J calls and the clone size are those of that table, but D and trimming were determined from the DNA. Here the sample spans under 100,000 clones, 70% to 90% being singletons. This clone occurred once.

Sequenced material: peripheral blood. The rearrangement uses TRBV6-6 and TRBJ2-1; TRBD2 agrees at 8 bases. The sequence was collected from a human donor in a cohort sampled during active COVID-19. The DNA for the CDR3 is TGTGCCAGCAGCCGGGGGGGGGACTCTGAGCAGTTCTTC. This gives the protein CASSRGGDSEQFF.